The 12 T cell receptor beta chains below all came from one sample that was sequenced in a study of cytomegalovirus exposure and HLA in healthy donors. Measured with immunoSEQ multiplex PCR; TCRdb has only the in-frame clones, and not every one. The repertoire holds hundreds of thousands of clones, with approximately 80% as singletons. Material: PBMCs. These receptors all stem from a woman aged 30 to 39 in good health and CMV-seropositive.

The chain combines TRBV27 with TRBJ2-2; 7 nucleotides agree with TRBD1. This CDR3 comprises 15 residues. Per the germline V gene, CDR1 is MNHEY and CDR2 is SMNVEV (reference sequence). Trimming cost V 8 bases and J 1 base; bases outside gene matches: 7. CDR3 coding DNA: TGTGCCAGCCGAGACAGGGTAATGAACACCGGGGAGCTGTTTTTT. It is translated as CASRDRVMNTGELFF.

The genes are TRBV5-1 and TRBJ2-5, with 8 bases aligning to TRBD1. The CDR3 sequence is 15 residues long. Germline CDR1 SGHRS, CDR2 YFSETQ. Losses at the gene ends were 3 bases for V and 2 bases for J; bases not matched to a gene: 6. CDR3 in DNA: TGCGCCAGCAGCTCCGGGACAGGCCTTCAAGAGACCCAGTACTTC. Translation gives CASSSGTGLQETQYF.

The V gene is TRBV7-3, the J gene TRBJ1-2, with TRBD1 identical over 7 bases. There are 12 residues in the CDR3. Looked up from germline, CDR1 is SGHTA and CDR2 is FQGTGA. V lost 6 bases and J lost 8; bases outside the gene matches: 6. Here the CDR3 reads CASSTGDGGYTF. The CDR3 coding sequence is TGTGCCAGCAGTACAGGGGACGGCGGCTACACCTTC.

The V and J genes are TRBV5-1 and TRBJ1-3, with D uncertain. The germline V gene has CDR1 SGHRS and CDR2 YFSETQ. Between the trimmed V and J ends, which lost 4 bases and 2 bases, there was a span of 10 bases. The CDR3 runs 14 residues. This CDR3 is CASSPNRAGNTIYF. The CDR3, as DNA: TGCGCCAGCAGCCCGAACCGGGCTGGAAACACCATATATTTT.

The chain has TRBV19 and TRBJ1-5, with D perhaps TRBD1 (6 bases). Germline CDR1 reads LNHDA; CDR2 reads SQIVND (reference sequence). The germline V and J ends were trimmed by 10 bases and 4 bases, with 14 bases remaining between them. There are 13 residues in the CDR3. The CDR3: CATKGTLNQPQHF. The CDR3 DNA follows: TGTGCCACCAAGGGGACACTTAATCAGCCCCAGCATTTT.

The J gene is TRBJ2-7, the V gene TRBV6-1; D not resolved. Germline values: CDR1 MNHNS, CDR2 SASEGT. Trimming took off 7 bases at V and 1 base at J, with 11 bases between the two ends. This CDR3 has 13 amino acids. CDR3 loop: CASTRLKSYEQYF. The CDR3 nucleotides read TGTGCCAGCACGAGGCTTAAGTCCTACGAGCAGTACTTC.

The chain combines TRBV11-2 with TRBJ1-5; no reliable D call. The CDR3 has 15 residues. V lost 0 bases and J lost 1, with 7 bases in between. The germline gives CDR1 SGHAT, CDR2 FQNNGV. The CDR3 DNA reads TGTGCCAGCAGCTTAGATGGCCGGAGCAATCAGCCCCAGCATTTT. It specifies CASSLDGRSNQPQHF.

V gene TRBV27 combines with J gene TRBJ1-2; D is undetermined. This CDR3 contains 14 residues. Germline V lookup: CDR1 MNHEY, CDR2 SMNVEV (reference sequence). The V and J ends lost 6 bases and 6 bases respectively, with 17 bases between them. The CDR3 is CASRLHGLRNGYTF. Here the CDR3 DNA reads TGTGCCAGCAGGCTACACGGGCTCAGGAATGGCTACACCTTC.

The rearrangement uses TRBV6-6 and TRBJ2-5; the D is unclear. V gave up 0 bases and J gave up 1 base, with 6 bases separating them. CDR1 and CDR2 (germline): MNHNY, SVGAGI (reference sequence). The CDR3 has 14 residues. CDR3 residues: CASSYSNVQETQYF. In DNA form, the CDR3 reads TGTGCCAGCAGTTACTCGAATGTCCAAGAGACCCAGTACTTC.

The V call is TRBV30, the J call TRBJ1-5; 8 bases line up with TRBD1. This CDR3 region has 15 residues. The germline V gene encodes CDR1 GTSNPN and CDR2 SVGIG (reference sequence). J was trimmed by 1 base and V by 3 bases; bases with no gene match: 5. This CDR3 reads CAWRRTGRSNQPQHF. CDR3 DNA sequence: TGTGCCTGGAGGCGGACAGGGAGAAGCAATCAGCCCCAGCATTTT.

The chain is built from TRBV19 and TRBJ2-7, with 7 positions matching TRBD1. Germline trimming cut 6 bases from V and 6 bases from J; bases unmatched to any gene: 8. Germline lookup yields CDR1 LNHDA and CDR2 SQIVND (reference sequence). The CDR3 sequence is 13 residues long. CDR3 in amino acids: CASSPDRVAEQYF. As DNA, the CDR3 is TGTGCCAGTAGCCCAGACAGGGTGGCCGAGCAGTACTTC.

This chain links TRBV27 with TRBJ2-1; 8 bases line up with TRBD2. The CDR3 totals 13 residues. The trim removed 7 bases at V and 7 bases at J, leaving 6 bases unmatched. In germline, CDR1 is MNHEY, CDR2 SMNVEV (reference sequence). The CDR3 DNA is TGTGCCAGCACTTTGGGACTAGGTAATGAGCAGTTCTTC. Translating it yields CASTLGLGNEQFF.